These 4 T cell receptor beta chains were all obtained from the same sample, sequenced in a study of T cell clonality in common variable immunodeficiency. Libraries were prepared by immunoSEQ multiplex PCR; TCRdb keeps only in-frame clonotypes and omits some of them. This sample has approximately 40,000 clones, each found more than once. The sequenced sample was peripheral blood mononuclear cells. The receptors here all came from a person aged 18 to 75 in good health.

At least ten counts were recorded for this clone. This CDR3 is CASSKLTTNEKLFF. Partial CDR3 DNA: TGTGCCAGCAGTAAGCTCACAACTAATGAAAAA. The chain uses TRBV2 and TRBJ1-4, with D hard to call. The read gets to within 3 residues of the CDR3 end, and the germline J gene fills in the rest. The CDR3 runs 14 residues. Germline V gene data show CDR1 as SNHLY and CDR2 as FYNNEI. V shed 5 bases and J shed 0 bases, with 7 bases lying between them.

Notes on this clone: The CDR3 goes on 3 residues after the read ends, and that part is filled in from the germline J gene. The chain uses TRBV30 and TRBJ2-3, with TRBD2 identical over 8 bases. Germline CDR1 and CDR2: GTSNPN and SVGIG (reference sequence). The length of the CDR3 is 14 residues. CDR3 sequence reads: CAWNPPGRGETQYF. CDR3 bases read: TGTGCCTGGAACCCCCCCGGGAGGGGTGAGACG.

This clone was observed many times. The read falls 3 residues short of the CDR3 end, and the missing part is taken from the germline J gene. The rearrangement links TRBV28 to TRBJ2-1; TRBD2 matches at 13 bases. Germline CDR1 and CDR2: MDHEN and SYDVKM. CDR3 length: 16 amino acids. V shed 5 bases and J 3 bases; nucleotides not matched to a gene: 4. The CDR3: CASSPGTSGNYNEQFF. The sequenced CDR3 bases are TGTGCCAGCAGTCCCGGGACTAGCGGGAACTACAATGAG.

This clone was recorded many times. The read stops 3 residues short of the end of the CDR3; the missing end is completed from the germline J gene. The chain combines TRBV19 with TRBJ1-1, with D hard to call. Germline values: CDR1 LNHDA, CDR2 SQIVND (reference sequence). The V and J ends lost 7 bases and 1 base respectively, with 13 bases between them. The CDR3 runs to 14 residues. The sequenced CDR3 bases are TGTGCCAGTAAATCAGGTTTCGGGAACACTGAA. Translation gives CASKSGFGNTE. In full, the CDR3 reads CASKSGFGNTEAFF. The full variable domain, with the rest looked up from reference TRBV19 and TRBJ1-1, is DGGITQSPKYLFRKEGQNVTLSCEQNLNHDAMYWYRQDPGQGLRLIYYSQIVNDFQKGDIAEGYSVSREKKESFPLTVTSAQKNPTAFYLCASKSGFGNTEAFFGQGTRLTVV.